This passage covers 26 T cell receptor beta chains from one sample sequenced in a study of regulatory T cells in long-lasting Graves disease. Time point of the sample: persistent/refractory GD, antithyroid drugs over 5 years with positive TRAb. PBMC RNA was the source of the TCR library. Building of the TCR beta libraries involved iRepertoire HTBI primers and Arm-PCR of CDR3 regions. In TCRdb, the multiplex PCR reads were re-called with MiXCR into one record per CDR3 protein. The sample carries hundreds of thousands of distinct CDR3 sequences, under 25% recorded once. The sample in question was peripheral blood mononuclear cells (PBMCs), obtained when the disease was refractory, from a patient treated with antithyroid drugs. These receptors were taken from a female donor with Graves disease.

This clonotype has ten or more counts. The V gene is TRBV6-1, the J gene TRBJ2-4, with D tentatively TRBD1 (5 bases). The CDR3 has 19 amino acids. V was shortened by 2 bases and J by 0 bases, with 20 bases between the two germline ends. Germline CDR1 and CDR2: MNHNS and SASEGT. CDR3 protein: CASSEFYGQGRLAKNIQYF. The DNA for the CDR3 is TGTGCCAGCAGTGAATTTTATGGGCAGGGTAGGCTAGCCAAAAACATTCAGTACTTC.

This clonotype was counted many times. V and J are TRBV10-3 and TRBJ2-7; D not resolved. The CDR3 extends over 15 amino acids. Germline CDR1 ENHRY, CDR2 SYGVKD. The V and J ends lost 2 bases and 3 bases respectively, with 14 bases between them. CDR3 sequence (DNA): TGTGCCATCAGTGAGGCCCAGACGTTAGGCTACGAGCAGTACTTC. Translating gives CAISEAQTLGYEQYF.

The sample holds a few counts of this clonotype. The chain has TRBV4-3 and TRBJ1-2; 7 nucleotides match TRBD1. V lost 4 bases to trimming and J lost 8 bases; unmatched junction nucleotides: 10. The CDR3 is 14 residues long. The germline V gene encodes CDR1 LGHNA and CDR2 YSLEER. The CDR3 coding sequence is TGCGCCAGCAGCCGATGGGGACAGCGAGGGGGCTACACCTTC. Translating it yields CASSRWGQRGGYTF.

This clonotype was picked up many times. The chain carries TRBV7-9 and TRBJ1-1; maybe TRBD1 (6 bases). Germline CDR1 SEHNR, CDR2 FQNEAQ (reference sequence). CDR3 length: 12 amino acids. DNA of the CDR3: TGTGCGATCCTCAGGGGCGCGACTGAAGCTTTCTTT. Protein sequence: CAILRGATEAFF.

This clonotype was recorded at least ten times. The chain combines TRBV20-1 with TRBJ2-5; TRBD1 is a possible D gene (5 bases). Deletions cut 3 bases from V and 5 bases from J, with 13 bases between. CDR3 length equals 13 residues. The germline CDR1 and CDR2 sequences are DFQATT and SNEGSKA (reference sequence). CDR3 in amino acids: CSASLGVGETQYF. The CDR3 bases are TGCAGTGCTAGTCTAGGGGTAGGCGAGACCCAGTACTTC.

This clonotype was picked up many times. This chain links TRBV2 with TRBJ2-7; D is unresolved. V dropped 1 base and J dropped 3 bases, with 7 bases sitting between them. Germline lookup yields CDR1 SNHLY and CDR2 FYNNEI. This CDR3 has 13 residues. The CDR3 region is CASSEETYYEQYF. CDR3 bases: TGTGCCAGCAGTGAAGAGACCTACTACGAGCAGTACTTC.

This clonotype occurred a few times. V usage is TRBV2 and J usage is TRBJ1-1; 9 positions agree with TRBD1. Germline assignment: CDR1 SNHLY and CDR2 FYNNEI. CDR3 length: 16 residues. V lost 6 bases, J lost 4 bases, and 12 bases stayed unmatched. The CDR3 protein is CASRAGTGNPSTEAFF. The CDR3 nucleotides read TGTGCCAGCAGGGCCGGGACAGGGAACCCCAGCACTGAAGCTTTCTTT.

A word on this clonotype: With a much larger clone just one base away, this may be a read error. The conserved phenylalanine or tryptophan is not found at the CDR3 terminus, so this likely reflects a read error. The V gene is TRBV11-2, the J gene TRBJ2-5; no clear D gene. Germline values: CDR1 SGHAT, CDR2 FQNNGV. Trimming took 1 base from V and 5 from J, leaving 14 bases between them. The CDR3 length is 15 residues. The CDR3 spells CASSLGVWGTETQYL. The DNA of the CDR3 is TGTGCCAGCAGCTTAGGAGTCTGGGGTACCGAGACCCAGTACCTC.

This clonotype was recorded a few times. The gene calls are TRBV24-1 and TRBJ1-5; 11 bases match TRBD1. The CDR3 runs 14 residues. J gave up 2 bases and V 10 bases, and 3 bases lay outside the gene matches. CDR1 is KGHDR, CDR2 SFDVKD, per germline. CDR3 region: CATSGQGGNQPQHF. The CDR3 DNA reads as TGTGCCACTTCGGGACAGGGGGGCAATCAGCCCCAGCATTTT.

This clonotype has ten or more counts. The rearrangement joins TRBV12-5 to TRBJ2-5; TRBD1 matches 8 bases. Germline CDR1 and CDR2: LGHNT and FRNRAP. The J segment lost 0 bases and the V segment lost 5 bases, leaving 5 bases of the junction unmatched. The CDR3 length is 15 residues. The CDR3 reads CASGIWTGHQETQYF. In DNA, the CDR3 is TGTGCTAGTGGTATCTGGACAGGGCACCAAGAGACCCAGTACTTC.

This clonotype was counted a few times. V gene TRBV7-6 combines with J gene TRBJ2-7, with D perhaps TRBD1 or TRBD2 (5 bases each). CDR1 SGHVS and CDR2 FNYEAQ come from the germline V gene. This CDR3 comprises 15 residues. Trimming cost V 1 base and J 2 bases, with 12 bases left between them. CDR3 residues: CASSLGDQGTYEQYF. CDR3 sequence (DNA): TGTGCCAGCAGCTTAGGGGACCAGGGTACCTACGAGCAGTACTTC.

This clonotype came up a few times. The chain couples TRBV5-8 to TRBJ2-2; D is ambiguous. CDR3 length: 18 residues. V lost 0 bases and J 4 bases, leaving 19 bases between the germline ends. The germline gives CDR1 SGHTS, CDR2 YDEGEE. CDR3 amino acids: CASSLEPTRLVGTGELFF. The CDR3 DNA sequence: TGTGCCAGCAGCTTGGAACCGACGAGGTTGGTGGGCACCGGGGAGCTGTTTTTT.

Only a few counts were recorded for this clonotype. V usage is TRBV3-1 and J usage is TRBJ2-7, with D tentatively TRBD2 (6 bases). Looked up from germline, CDR1 is LGHDT and CDR2 is YNNKEL (reference sequence). Deletions cut 0 bases from V and 2 bases from J, with 17 bases between. The CDR3 is made up of 17 amino acids. This CDR3 reads CASSQDAAGISTYEQYF. CDR3 nucleotide sequence: TGTGCCAGCAGCCAAGATGCGGCGGGGATCTCTACCTACGAGCAGTACTTC.

This clonotype was counted ten times or more. J is TRBJ1-5 and V is TRBV28; 7 bases map to TRBD1. Germline CDR1 and CDR2: MDHEN and SYDVKM. The trim removed 3 bases at V and 2 bases at J, leaving 10 bases unmatched. The CDR3 contains 17 residues. The DNA for the CDR3 is TGTGCCAGCAGTTTGAGGTGGCGGGACAGACGCAATCAGCCCCAGCATTTT. This sequence encodes CASSLRWRDRRNQPQHF.

This clonotype was found many times. The J gene is TRBJ1-6, the V gene TRBV30; tentative D call: TRBD1 (6 bases). CDR1 and CDR2 (germline): GTSNPN, SVGIG (reference sequence). The CDR3 consists of 14 residues. V was shortened by 3 bases and J by 6 bases, with 12 bases between the two germline ends. The CDR3: CAWRAGAGNSPLHF. DNA of the CDR3: TGTGCCTGGAGGGCAGGGGCTGGTAATTCACCCCTCCACTTT. Full variable domain (rest looked up from reference TRBV30 and TRBJ1-6): SQTIHQWPATLVQPVGSPLSLECTVEGTSNPNLYWYRQAAGRGLQLLFYSVGIGQISSEVPQNLSASRPQDRQFILSSKKLLLSDSGFYLCAWRAGAGNSPLHFGNGTRLTVT.

For this clonotype: A much larger clone lies one base from this, so it may be a read error. The J gene is TRBJ1-5, the V gene TRBV2; 8 bases match TRBD1. This CDR3 is built from 13 residues. In germline, CDR1 is SNHLY, CDR2 FYNNEI. The ends lost 5 bases at V and 6 bases at J; junction bases unmatched: 3. The CDR3 region is CASSWTGTQPQHF. CDR3 nucleotide sequence: TGTGCCAGCAGTTGGACAGGGACTCAGCCCCAGCATTTT. The whole variable domain, remainder taken from reference TRBV2 and TRBJ1-5, is EPEVTQTPSHQVTQMGQEVILRCVPISNHLYFYWYRQILGQKVEFLVSFYNNEISEKSEIFDDQFSVERPDGSNFTLKIRSTKLEDSAMYFCASSWTGTQPQHFGDGTRLSIL.

In regard to this clonotype: One base away lies a much larger clone, so this may be a sequencing read error. Since the CDR3 does not end with the conserved phenylalanine or tryptophan, this likely comes from a read error. The chain has TRBV6-2 or TRBV6-3 and TRBJ1-1; 8 positions agree with TRBD1. The CDR3 sequence is 15 residues long. Trimming removed 8 bases from V and 7 bases from J; junction bases left unmatched: 15. In germline, CDR1 is MNHEY, CDR2 SVGEGT. CDR3 DNA: TGTGCCAGCCTCCCGGTAGGGAAGACAGGGGATGAAGCTTTCTTG. Its protein product is CASLPVGKTGDEAFL.

This clonotype was detected many times. This chain's CDR3 is CASSSGVDIQYF. CDR3 nucleotides: TGTGCCAGCAGTTCAGGCGTGGACATTCAGTACTTC. V is TRBV28 and J is TRBJ2-4; D not certain. The CDR3 totals 12 residues. The germline V gene has CDR1 MDHEN and CDR2 SYDVKM. V was clipped by 4 bases and J by 8 bases, with 9 bases between them.

There are many counts of this clonotype. The genes are TRBV20-1 and TRBJ2-7, with 13 nucleotides matching TRBD2. V lost 0 bases to trimming and J lost 5 bases; unmatched junction nucleotides: 13. Per the germline V gene, CDR1 is DFQATT and CDR2 is SNEGSKA (reference sequence). This CDR3 comprises 18 residues. This chain's CDR3 is CSARDLYGLAGDGNEQYF. As DNA, the CDR3 is TGCAGTGCTAGAGACCTCTACGGACTAGCGGGAGATGGGAACGAGCAGTACTTC.

This clonotype showed up many times. The chain joins TRBV12-3 or TRBV12-4 to TRBJ2-5; 12 nucleotides agree with TRBD1. V was clipped by 6 bases and J by 5 bases; unmatched bases: 7. CDR3 length: 15 amino acids. The DNA for the CDR3 is TGTGCCAGCAGAACCGGGACAGGGGGCGCGGAGACCCAGTACTTC. This translates into CASRTGTGGAETQYF.

This clonotype was detected only once. A single base separates this from a much larger clone, so it may be a read error. CDR3 sequence reads: CAWSVLAANTEELFF. The CDR3, as DNA: TGTGCCTGGAGTGTACTCGCAGCTAACACCGAGGAGCTGTTTTTT. The chain recombines TRBV30 with TRBJ2-2; D is unresolved. Germline V gene lookup returns CDR1 GTSNPN and CDR2 SVGIG (reference sequence). The CDR3 has 15 amino acids.

This clonotype was picked up one time. This clone may be a read error of a much larger clone one base away. No conserved phenylalanine or tryptophan is present at the end of the CDR3, so a read error is the likely explanation. This sequence joins TRBV7-9 and TRBJ2-7; 8 positions agree with TRBD1. CDR1 SEHNR and CDR2 FQNEAQ come from the germline V gene (reference sequence). This CDR3 has 12 amino acids. V lost 5 bases and J lost 6; bases outside the gene matches: 3. The CDR3, as DNA: TGTGCCAGCAGCCGGACAGGGAGCGAGCAGTACCTC. Translating gives CASSRTGSEQYL.

In this sample, this clonotype turned up a few times. The rearrangement joins TRBV20-1 to TRBJ2-7; D remains unclear. V lost 1 base and J 0 bases, leaving 7 bases between the germline ends. The germline V gene encodes CDR1 DFQATT and CDR2 SNEGSKA (reference sequence). The CDR3 extends over 13 amino acids. The CDR3 sequence is CSARVRSSYEQYF. CDR3 sequence (DNA): TGCAGTGCTAGAGTTAGGAGCTCCTACGAGCAGTACTTC.

Many counts were recorded for this clonotype. CDR3 nucleotides: TGTGCCAGCAGTTCCGCAAGGGTAGCGGAGACCCAGTACTTC. Translated, it gives CASSSARVAETQYF. This sequence joins TRBV28 and TRBJ2-5; a possible D gene is TRBD2 (5 bases). V dropped 4 bases and J dropped 5 bases, with 14 bases sitting between them. Germline CDR1 MDHEN, CDR2 SYDVKM. This CDR3 has 14 residues.

This clonotype was counted many times. The chain has TRBV7-2 and TRBJ2-5; D unresolved. The V and J ends lost 2 bases and 5 bases respectively, with 6 bases between them. CDR3 size: 12 residues. Germline V gives CDR1 SGHTA, CDR2 FQGNSA. The CDR3 region is CASSLIKETQYF. Written as DNA, the CDR3 is TGTGCCAGCAGCTTAATTAAGGAGACCCAGTACTTC. Combining the CDR3 with reference TRBV7-2 and TRBJ2-5 gives the whole variable domain GAGVSQSPSNKVTEKGKDVELRCDPISGHTALYWYRQSLGQGLEFLIYFQGNSAPDKSGLPSDRFSAERTGGSVSTLTIQRTQQEDSAVYLCASSLIKETQYFGPGTRLLVL.

Ten or more counts support this clonotype. V and J are TRBV18 and TRBJ2-2; D is unresolved. The CDR3 covers 12 residues. Germline assignment: CDR1 KGHSH and CDR2 LQKENI. Trimming took off 8 bases at V and 5 bases at J, with 9 bases between the two ends. The CDR3 sequence: CASSTTTGELFF. Written as DNA, the CDR3 is TGTGCCAGCAGTACAACTACCGGGGAGCTGTTTTTT.